A selection of T cell receptor beta chains follows, all from one sample in a study of blood T cell repertoires in COVID-19. TCRdb's copy holds only in-frame clones and misses some; the assay was immunoSEQ multiplex PCR. The sample holds 300,000 to 350,000 clones, 90% seen once. Sequenced sample: PBMCs or T cells enriched from blood (not recorded which). All receptors come from a woman younger than 35 with acute COVID-19. Both conserved end residues are part of each CDR3. D genes are given only for firm matches. Clone size is given for some rows only: seen once, a few or many times, or a class if the clone is expanded.

v_gene	abundance	d_gene	j_gene	CDR3aa	CDR3nt
TRBV28	NA	NA	TRBJ1-1	CASSSSGVEAFF	TGTGCCAGCAGTTCTTCCGGGGTTGAAGCTTTCTTT
TRBV19	NA	TRBD2	TRBJ2-1	CASPGRAIF	TGTGCCAGCCCCGGGAGGGCTATCTTC
TRBV13	NA	NA	TRBJ2-7	CASSSMGKVKSPPYEQYF	TGTGCCAGCAGCTCCATGGGCAAGGTTAAATCGCCCCCCTACGAGCAGTACTTC
TRBV10-3	many	NA	TRBJ2-1	CAISELNNEQFF	TGTGCCATCAGTGAGCTTAACAATGAGCAGTTCTTC
TRBV21-1	NA	NA	TRBJ2-7	CASSTLTGCEQYF	TGTGCCAGCAGCACCCTGACAGGGTGCGAGCAGTACTTC
TRBV10-3	NA	NA	TRBJ1-1	CAISNLGNTEAFF	TGTGCCATCAGTAATCTCGGGAACACTGAAGCTTTCTTT
TRBV28	NA	TRBD1	TRBJ2-7	CASSSGTGPNEQYF	TGTGCCAGCAGCTCGGGGACAGGGCCAAACGAGCAGTACTTC
TRBV3-1/TRBV3-2	NA	NA	TRBJ2-7	CASSPLLGSTYEQYF	TGTGCCAGCAGCCCCCTACTGGGCAGTACCTACGAGCAGTACTTC
TRBV19	medium-sized	TRBD2	TRBJ2-1	CASRMTSGSYNEQFF	TGTGCCAGTAGAATGACTAGCGGATCCTACAATGAGCAGTTCTTC
TRBV30	NA	TRBD2	TRBJ2-2	CAWSASRTSGRAGGGELFF	TGTGCCTGGAGTGCGTCCCGGACTAGCGGGAGGGCCGGTGGCGGGGAGCTGTTTTTT
TRBV6-5	NA	TRBD2	TRBJ2-5	CATSPLAGAQETQYF	TGTGCCACCTCCCCACTAGCGGGGGCCCAAGAGACCCAGTACTTC
TRBV5-1	NA	TRBD2	TRBJ2-1	CASSIVAGGSYNEQFF	TGCGCCAGCAGCATCGTAGCGGGAGGATCCTACAATGAGCAGTTCTTC
TRBV28	NA	NA	TRBJ1-6	CASGAGSPLHF	TGTGCCAGCGGGGCCGGCTCACCCCTCCACTTT
TRBV3-1/TRBV3-2	NA	NA	TRBJ2-5	CASSRLQETQYF	TGTGCCAGCAGCCGCCTACAAGAGACCCAGTACTTC
TRBV28	NA	NA	TRBJ2-6	CASSRANVLTF	TGTGCCAGCAGCAGGGCCAACGTCCTGACTTTC
TRBV13	once	TRBD1	TRBJ2-7	CASSPRDSF	TGTGCCAGCAGCCCCCGGGACAGCTTC
TRBV19	NA	TRBD2	TRBJ2-1	CASSIGTSGMNEQFF	TGTGCCAGTAGTATAGGGACTAGCGGGATGAATGAGCAGTTCTTC
TRBV27	NA	TRBD2	TRBJ2-2	CASSLLAGGGELFF	TGTGCCAGCTCCCTTTTAGCGGGAGGAGGGGAGCTGTTTTTT
TRBV5-1	NA	TRBD2	TRBJ2-1	CASSLAVTSGTQQFF	TGCGCCAGCAGCTTGGCCGTGACTAGCGGGACCCAGCAGTTCTTC
TRBV29-1	NA	TRBD1	TRBJ1-1	CSVEGQLVTEAFF	TGCAGCGTTGAGGGACAGTTAGTCACTGAAGCTTTCTTT
TRBV5-1	NA	NA	TRBJ1-2	CASSLAPGPGGYTF	TGCGCCAGCAGCTTGGCCCCAGGGCCGGGTGGCTACACCTTC
TRBV3-1/TRBV3-2	NA	NA	TRBJ2-2	CASSPRRVNTGELFF	TGTGCCAGCAGCCCGCGCCGGGTGAACACCGGGGAGCTGTTTTTT
TRBV28	NA	TRBD1	TRBJ1-5	CASSFGGQGNQPQHF	TGTGCCAGCAGTTTTGGGGGACAGGGAAATCAGCCCCAGCATTTT
TRBV19	NA	NA	TRBJ1-5	CASRKRLMTNQPQHF	TGTGCCAGTAGGAAGAGACTTATGACCAATCAGCCCCAGCATTTT
TRBV6-1	NA	TRBD2	TRBJ2-1	CASSEEVGGTSVPYNEQFF	TGTGCCAGCAGTGAAGAGGTCGGAGGGACTAGCGTCCCCTACAATGAGCAGTTCTTC
TRBV10-2	NA	TRBD2	TRBJ2-3	CASLAGATNTQYF	TGCGCCAGTCTAGCGGGAGCCACGAATACGCAGTATTTT
TRBV29-1	NA	NA	TRBJ2-1	CSVSDNNEQFF	TGCAGCGTCTCAGACAACAATGAGCAGTTCTTC
TRBV7-2	NA	TRBD2	TRBJ2-3	CASSQPPAGGLDTQYF	TGTGCCAGCAGCCAGCCCCCAGCGGGAGGATTAGATACGCAGTATTTT
TRBV12-3/TRBV12-4	once	NA	TRBJ1-1	CASKGRVNTEAFF	TGTGCCAGCAAAGGCCGGGTGAACACTGAAGCTTTCTTT
TRBV19	NA	NA	TRBJ1-3	CASSIWHGAGNTIYF	TGTGCCAGTAGTATTTGGCACGGAGCCGGAAACACCATATATTTT
TRBV7-3	NA	TRBD1	TRBJ1-2	CASSADRGGYGYTF	TGTGCCAGCAGCGCAGACAGGGGAGGCTATGGCTACACCTTC
TRBV11-2	NA	TRBD2	TRBJ2-4	CASSSPAGLGDIQYF	TGTGCCAGCAGCTCGCCAGCGGGGCTGGGGGACATTCAGTACTTC
TRBV2	NA	TRBD2	TRBJ2-1	CASRRQLVTSGSPHEQFF	TGTGCCAGCCGGCGGCAACTTGTAACTAGCGGGAGTCCTCATGAGCAGTTCTTC
TRBV19	NA	NA	TRBJ2-7	CASSIAPGLHSYEQYF	TGTGCCAGTAGTATAGCCCCTGGCCTCCACTCCTACGAGCAGTACTTC
TRBV5-5	NA	NA	TRBJ2-7	CASSLGDISSSYEQYF	TGTGCCAGCAGCCTGGGGGACATTTCGAGCTCCTACGAGCAGTACTTC
TRBV7-3	NA	NA	TRBJ2-2	CASSPQGQTGELFF	TGTGCCAGCAGCCCCCAGGGGCAGACCGGGGAGCTGTTTTTT
TRBV19	NA	TRBD2	TRBJ2-3	CASSITLAGADTQYF	TGTGCCAGTAGTATCACGCTAGCGGGAGCAGATACGCAGTATTTT
TRBV27	medium-sized	NA	TRBJ1-6	CASSPPGSPLHF	TGTGCCAGCAGTCCCCCAGGGTCACCCCTCCACTTT
TRBV7-3	NA	NA	TRBJ2-7	CASGHSDGGHYEQYF	TGTGCCAGCGGTCATTCCGACGGAGGCCACTACGAGCAGTACTTC
TRBV12-3/TRBV12-4	NA	TRBD1	TRBJ2-1	CASSLQGDEQFF	TGTGCCAGCAGTTTGCAGGGGGATGAGCAGTTCTTC
TRBV5-1	NA	TRBD1	TRBJ1-2	CASSLLSRKGAGGYTF	TGCGCCAGCAGCTTGCTGTCCCGTAAGGGGGCAGGTGGCTACACCTTC
TRBV28	NA	TRBD1	TRBJ1-5	CASSQLDRVGQPQHF	TGTGCCAGCAGTCAACTCGACAGGGTTGGTCAGCCCCAGCATTTT
TRBV7-9	NA	TRBD1	TRBJ2-1	CASRPTGVFTYNEQFF	TGTGCCAGCAGACCCACAGGGGTCTTCACCTACAATGAGCAGTTCTTC
TRBV19	NA	NA	TRBJ1-5	CASSIWGRGQPQHF	TGTGCCAGTAGTATTTGGGGTCGAGGGCAGCCCCAGCATTTT
TRBV18	NA	NA	TRBJ1-1	CASSPNAENTEAFF	TGTGCCAGCTCACCAAACGCAGAAAACACTGAAGCTTTCTTT
TRBV19	NA	NA	TRBJ1-3	CASRGGTSGNTIYF	TGTGCCAGTAGAGGCGGGACCTCTGGAAACACCATATATTTT
TRBV5-6	NA	NA	TRBJ1-5	CASSSQDQPQHF	TGTGCCAGCAGCTCACAGGATCAGCCCCAGCATTTT
TRBV2	few	NA	TRBJ1-1	CASRWAGDTEAFF	TGTGCCAGCAGATGGGCAGGGGACACTGAAGCTTTCTTT
TRBV2	NA	TRBD1	TRBJ1-4	CASSESQGATNEKLFF	TGTGCCAGCAGTGAATCCCAGGGGGCAACTAATGAAAAACTGTTTTTT
TRBV12-3/TRBV12-4	NA	NA	TRBJ2-1	CASSFREDEQFF	TGTGCCAGCAGTTTTAGGGAGGATGAGCAGTTCTTC
TRBV7-9	NA	NA	TRBJ1-1	CASSLTPVSNTEAFF	TGTGCCAGCAGCTTAACCCCGGTGTCGAACACTGAAGCTTTCTTT
TRBV6-2/TRBV6-3	once	NA	TRBJ1-1	CASSHTGDSVLNTEAFF	TGTGCCAGCAGTCACACAGGAGATTCCGTTTTGAACACTGAAGCTTTCTTT
TRBV10-1	NA	NA	TRBJ1-2	CASKVRHGYTF	TGCGCCAGCAAGGTGAGGCATGGCTACACCTTC
TRBV2	NA	TRBD1	TRBJ1-1	CASRGQPGQEAFF	TGTGCCAGCAGGGGTCAGCCGGGACAGGAAGCTTTCTTT